This record looks at one TCR beta chain sequence and its context. What it binds is not known. Generated by immunoSEQ multiplex PCR, the TCRdb table keeps only in-frame clones and is missing some. The sample holds 98,000 or so clones, 75% to 90% seen once. The data derive from a study of T cell responses to AZD1222 COVID-19 vaccine. Study-level results: Repertoire sampling occurred only after the peak T cell response.

This CDR3 spans 16 amino acids. The V and J ends lost 2 bases and 1 base respectively, with 12 bases between them. Germline V lookup: CDR1 LGHNA, CDR2 YNFKEQ. The V call is TRBV4-2, the J call TRBJ1-3; maybe TRBD1 (6 bases). This material consisted of peripheral blood, taken on day 0 of AZD1222 vaccination. The TCR sequence derives from an adult in good health. The CDR3 coding sequence is TGTGCCAGCAGCCAACAACAGGGAAGTTCTGGAAACACCATATATTTT. Translating it yields CASSQQQGSSGNTIYF.